The T cell receptor beta chain described here comes from a study of T-cell reconstitution after alpha-beta-depleted transplantation in children. Trimming removed 4 bases at V and 3 bases at J, with 15 bases between. CDR3 length equals 15 residues. From germline, CDR1 is LGHDT and CDR2 YNNKEL (reference sequence). Preparation of the TCRbeta library was carried out with unique molecular identifiers. TCRdb analysed the PCR reads with MiXCR anew, one entry per CDR3 protein. The table lists around 410,000 distinct CDR3 sequences, 9.5% to 13% of them singletons. The gene calls are TRBV3-1 and TRBJ1-2, with D maybe TRBD1 (5 bases). The sample consisted of PBMCs from the stem cell graft donor, taken from the stem cell graft. This TCR was recovered from a human donor who donated a stem cell graft to a child with acute myeloid leukemia. The CDR3 DNA reads as TGTGCCAGCAGCCCTGACAATCGACAGTACTATGGCTACACCTTC. Protein: CASSPDNRQYYGYTF.